Listed below are T cell receptor beta chains from one sample, sequenced in a study of blood T cell repertoires in COVID-19. The assay was immunoSEQ multiplex PCR, and TCRdb's table has in-frame clones only and misses some. The sample includes fewer than 400,000 clones, approximately 82% seen only once; the top ten take about 3%. Input material: peripheral blood. Source of these receptors: a man younger than 45 with active or convalescent COVID-19. CDR3s include the opening cysteine and the closing phenylalanine or tryptophan. The D gene is left open where the match is weak. Only some rows state a clone size, as once, few, many or a class for expanded clones.

size,J,V,D,length,CDR3,DNA
.,TRBJ1-5,TRBV4-1,.,16,CASSQDPGSRHQPQHF,TGCGCCAGCAGCCAAGATCCTGGGAGCCGGCATCAGCCCCAGCATTTT
.,TRBJ1-5,TRBV15,.,13,CATSRIRWEAQHF,TGTGCCACCAGCAGGATCCGTTGGGAGGCCCAGCATTTT
.,TRBJ2-6,TRBV30,.,15,CAWSPVVSGANVLTF,TGTGCCTGGAGTCCGGTTGTCTCTGGGGCCAACGTCCTGACTTTC
.,TRBJ1-3,TRBV7-9,TRBD1,16,CASSGGTGYSGNTIYF,TGTGCCAGCAGTGGGGGGACAGGGTATTCTGGAAACACCATATATTTT
once,TRBJ2-5,TRBV5-1,.,14,CASSLGTVSETQYF,TGCGCCAGCAGCTTGGGGACAGTATCGGAGACCCAGTACTTC
.,TRBJ2-1,TRBV6-5,TRBD1,13,CASSGTENNEQFF,TGTGCCAGCTCCGGGACAGAGAACAATGAGCAGTTCTTC
.,TRBJ1-6,TRBV5-6,TRBD1,14,CASSFGQGNSPLHF,TGTGCCAGCAGCTTTGGACAGGGAAATTCACCCCTCCACTTT
.,TRBJ1-5,TRBV9,TRBD1,14,CASSFGQDNQPQHF,TGTGCCAGCAGCTTCGGACAGGATAATCAGCCCCAGCATTTT
.,TRBJ1-2,TRBV19,TRBD1,14,CASSTGDRYYGYTF,TGTGCCAGTAGTACCGGGGACAGATATTATGGCTACACCTTC
few,TRBJ2-1,TRBV20-1,.,11,CSAFTRNEQFF,TGCAGTGCTTTCACCAGGAATGAGCAGTTCTTC
.,TRBJ1-1,TRBV13,.,13,CASSLNINTEAFF,TGTGCCAGCAGCTTAAATATTAACACTGAAGCTTTCTTT
.,TRBJ1-3,TRBV4-1,TRBD1,17,CASSRHRGEDSGNTIYF,TGCGCCAGCAGCCGTCACAGGGGAGAGGACTCTGGAAACACCATATATTTT
.,TRBJ2-7,TRBV28,TRBD2,16,CASSSPGLAGGYEQYF,TGTGCCAGCAGTTCGCCAGGACTAGCGGGAGGCTACGAGCAGTACTTC
few,TRBJ1-1,TRBV6-4,.,13,CASSDSIGGEAFF,TGTGCCAGCAGTGACTCGATCGGCGGAGAAGCTTTCTTT
once,TRBJ2-3,TRBV5-1,TRBD1,18,CASSYDWTGLGNTDTQYF,TGCGCCAGCAGCTACGATTGGACAGGACTTGGAAACACAGATACGCAGTATTTT
once,TRBJ1-4,TRBV4-3,.,16,CASSQDWTVRNEKLFF,TGCGCCAGCAGCCAAGATTGGACAGTGAGAAATGAAAAACTGTTTTTT
.,TRBJ2-5,TRBV7-6,.,13,CASSPGSGETQYF,TGTGCCAGCAGCCCAGGGTCGGGAGAGACCCAGTACTTC
.,TRBJ1-2,TRBV24-1,.,13,CATSSGAGYGYTF,TGTGCCACCAGCTCCGGTGCAGGCTATGGCTACACCTTC
few,TRBJ1-6,TRBV27,.,15,CASSLSRVGDSPLHF,TGTGCCAGCAGTTTATCGCGGGTAGGAGATTCACCCCTCCACTTT
.,TRBJ2-3,TRBV3-1/TRBV3-2,.,14,CASSQNGGTDTQYF,TGTGCCAGCAGCCAGAACGGGGGCACAGATACGCAGTATTTT
.,TRBJ1-2,TRBV2,TRBD1,14,CASRVGTEAYGYTF,TGTGCCAGCAGGGTGGGGACAGAAGCCTATGGCTACACCTTC
.,TRBJ1-3,TRBV28,.,15,CASSPYGGLGNTIYF,TGTGCCAGCAGTCCCTACGGAGGGTTGGGAAACACCATATATTTT
.,TRBJ1-5,TRBV15,TRBD1,15,CATSSWTGANQPQHF,TGTGCCACCAGTTCTTGGACAGGGGCCAATCAGCCCCAGCATTTT
.,TRBJ2-3,TRBV4-3,TRBD2,18,CASSHGGGASGRGYTQYF,TGCGCCAGCAGCCATGGGGGTGGGGCTAGCGGGAGGGGGTATACGCAGTATTTT
.,TRBJ1-4,TRBV12-5,.,15,CASGLSFGSNEKLFF,TGTGCTAGTGGTTTGAGTTTTGGGAGTAATGAAAAACTGTTTTTT
.,TRBJ1-5,TRBV29-1,.,17,CSVVLPNQASSNQPQHF,TGCAGCGTTGTTCTCCCCAATCAGGCCTCTAGCAATCAGCCCCAGCATTTT
.,TRBJ2-3,TRBV2,.,19,CASKIGTGGTGKFTDTQYF,TGTGCCAGCAAAATCGGGACGGGTGGGACTGGCAAATTCACAGATACGCAGTATTTT
.,TRBJ1-2,TRBV7-9,TRBD1,15,CASSLEAGGIYGYTF,TGTGCCAGCAGCTTAGAGGCAGGGGGTATCTATGGCTACACCTTC
.,TRBJ2-4,TRBV7-6,TRBD1,17,CASSPGYRGLAKNIQYF,TGTGCCAGCAGCCCAGGCTACAGGGGCCTAGCCAAAAACATTCAGTACTTC
.,TRBJ1-5,TRBV5-8,TRBD1,17,CASSLGEGGQVNQPQHF,TGTGCCAGCAGCTTAGGCGAAGGGGGACAGGTCAATCAGCCCCAGCATTTT
.,TRBJ2-2,TRBV27,.,13,CASSLLVPGELFF,TGTGCCAGCAGTTTATTAGTCCCCGGGGAGCTGTTTTTT
.,TRBJ2-3,TRBV5-1,TRBD1,16,CASSPRDRGLDDTQYF,TGCGCCAGCAGCCCGCGGGACAGGGGCCTTGATGATACGCAGTATTTT
.,TRBJ1-3,TRBV5-8,.,14,CASSLWGAGNTIYF,TGTGCCAGCAGCTTATGGGGCGCTGGAAACACCATATATTTT
.,TRBJ1-1,TRBV4-2,.,12,CASSQARTEAFF,TGTGCCAGCAGCCAAGCACGGACTGAAGCTTTCTTT
.,TRBJ2-1,TRBV27,TRBD2,15,CASSSPGTSSNEQFF,TGTGCCAGCAGTTCCCCCGGGACTAGCAGCAATGAGCAGTTCTTC
once,TRBJ2-7,TRBV30,TRBD2,14,CAGATGGTYYEQYF,TGTGCCGGCGCTACCGGGGGGACCTACTACGAGCAGTACTTC
.,TRBJ2-2,TRBV5-5,TRBD2,15,CASSFGLAGAGELFF,TGTGCCAGCAGCTTCGGACTAGCGGGGGCCGGGGAGCTGTTTTTT
.,TRBJ2-2,TRBV7-2,TRBD2,16,CASSDLAGWNTGELFF,TGTGCCAGCAGCGACCTAGCGGGGTGGAACACCGGGGAGCTGTTTTTT
few,TRBJ1-4,TRBV4-1,.,13,CASSQVQGEKLFF,TGCGCCAGCAGCCAAGTCCAGGGGGAAAAACTGTTTTTT
.,TRBJ1-2,TRBV6-5,TRBD1,16,CASSYSRDRAYYGYTF,TGTGCCAGCAGTTACTCGAGGGACAGGGCGTACTATGGCTACACCTTC
.,TRBJ2-7,TRBV5-1,.,14,CASSLEPGTYEQYF,TGCGCCAGCAGCTTGGAGCCAGGGACCTACGAGCAGTACTTC
.,TRBJ2-7,TRBV28,.,14,CASSGGPQAYEQYF,TGTGCCAGCAGCGGGGGGCCACAAGCCTACGAGCAGTACTTC
.,TRBJ1-2,TRBV5-1,.,15,CASSLTFPGEGGYTF,TGCGCCAGCAGCTTGACCTTCCCGGGGGAGGGCGGCTACACCTTC
once,TRBJ1-5,TRBV28,TRBD1,13,CASSSGGAQPQHF,TGTGCCAGCAGTTCAGGGGGCGCGCAGCCCCAGCATTTT
once,TRBJ1-2,TRBV4-3,TRBD1,13,CASRAAGGSGYTF,TGCGCCAGCAGGGCAGCAGGGGGCTCTGGCTACACCTTC